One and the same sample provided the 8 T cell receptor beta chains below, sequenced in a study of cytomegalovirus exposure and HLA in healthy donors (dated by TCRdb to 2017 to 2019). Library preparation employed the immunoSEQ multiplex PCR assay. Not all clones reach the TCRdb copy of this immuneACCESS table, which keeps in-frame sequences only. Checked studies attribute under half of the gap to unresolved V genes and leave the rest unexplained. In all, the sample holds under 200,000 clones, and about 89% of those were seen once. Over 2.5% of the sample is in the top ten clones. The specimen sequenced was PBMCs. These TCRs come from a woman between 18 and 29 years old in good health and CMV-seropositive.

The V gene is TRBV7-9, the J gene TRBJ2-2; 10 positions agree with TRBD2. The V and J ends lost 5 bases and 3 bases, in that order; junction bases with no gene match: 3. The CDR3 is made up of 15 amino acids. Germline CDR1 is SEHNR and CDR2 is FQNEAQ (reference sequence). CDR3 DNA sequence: TGTGCCAGCAGCCGGACTAGCGGTGACACCGGGGAGCTGTTTTTT. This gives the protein CASSRTSGDTGELFF.

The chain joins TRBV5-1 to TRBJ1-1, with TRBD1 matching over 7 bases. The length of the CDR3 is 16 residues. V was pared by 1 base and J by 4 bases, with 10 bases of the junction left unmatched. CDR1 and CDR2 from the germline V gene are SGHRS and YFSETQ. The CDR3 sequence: CASSLLTQGSGTEAFF. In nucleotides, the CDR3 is TGCGCCAGCAGCTTGTTAACACAGGGGTCGGGCACTGAAGCTTTCTTT.

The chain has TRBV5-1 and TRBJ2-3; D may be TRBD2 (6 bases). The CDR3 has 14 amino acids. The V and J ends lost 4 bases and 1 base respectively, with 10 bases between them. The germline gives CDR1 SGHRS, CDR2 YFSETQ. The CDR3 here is CASSQTGGTDTQYF. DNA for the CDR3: TGCGCCAGCAGCCAAACGGGGGGCACAGATACGCAGTATTTT.

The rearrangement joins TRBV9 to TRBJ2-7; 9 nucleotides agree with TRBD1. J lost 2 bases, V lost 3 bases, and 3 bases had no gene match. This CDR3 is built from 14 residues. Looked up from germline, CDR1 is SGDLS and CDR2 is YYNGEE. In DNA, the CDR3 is TGTGCCAGCAGCGCCCGGGACAGGGCCTACGAGCAGTACTTC. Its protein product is CASSARDRAYEQYF.

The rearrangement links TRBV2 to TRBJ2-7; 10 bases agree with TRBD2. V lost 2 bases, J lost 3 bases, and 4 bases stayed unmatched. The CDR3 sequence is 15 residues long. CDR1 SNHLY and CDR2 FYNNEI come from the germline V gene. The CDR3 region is CASSETSGEVYEQYF. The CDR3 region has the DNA TGTGCCAGCAGTGAAACTAGCGGGGAAGTCTACGAGCAGTACTTC.

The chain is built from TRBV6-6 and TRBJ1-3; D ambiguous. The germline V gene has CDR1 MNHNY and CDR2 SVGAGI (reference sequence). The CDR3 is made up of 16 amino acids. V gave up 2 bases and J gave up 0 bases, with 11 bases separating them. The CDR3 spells CASSYAVGLSGNTIYF. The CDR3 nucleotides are TGTGCCAGCAGTTACGCGGTCGGACTCTCTGGAAACACCATATATTTT.

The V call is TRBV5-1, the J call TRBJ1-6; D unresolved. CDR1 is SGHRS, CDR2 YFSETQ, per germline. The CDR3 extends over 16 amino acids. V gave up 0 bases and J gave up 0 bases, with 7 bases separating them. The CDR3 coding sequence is TGCGCCAGCAGCTTGGCGGGGAGCTCCTATAATTCACCCCTCCACTTT. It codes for CASSLAGSSYNSPLHF.

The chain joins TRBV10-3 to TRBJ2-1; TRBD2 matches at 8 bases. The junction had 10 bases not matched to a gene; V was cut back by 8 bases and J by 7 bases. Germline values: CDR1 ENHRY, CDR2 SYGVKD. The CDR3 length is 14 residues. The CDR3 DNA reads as TGTGCCATCGGAAGGACTAGCTGGGCAAATGAGCAGTTCTTC. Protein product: CAIGRTSWANEQFF.